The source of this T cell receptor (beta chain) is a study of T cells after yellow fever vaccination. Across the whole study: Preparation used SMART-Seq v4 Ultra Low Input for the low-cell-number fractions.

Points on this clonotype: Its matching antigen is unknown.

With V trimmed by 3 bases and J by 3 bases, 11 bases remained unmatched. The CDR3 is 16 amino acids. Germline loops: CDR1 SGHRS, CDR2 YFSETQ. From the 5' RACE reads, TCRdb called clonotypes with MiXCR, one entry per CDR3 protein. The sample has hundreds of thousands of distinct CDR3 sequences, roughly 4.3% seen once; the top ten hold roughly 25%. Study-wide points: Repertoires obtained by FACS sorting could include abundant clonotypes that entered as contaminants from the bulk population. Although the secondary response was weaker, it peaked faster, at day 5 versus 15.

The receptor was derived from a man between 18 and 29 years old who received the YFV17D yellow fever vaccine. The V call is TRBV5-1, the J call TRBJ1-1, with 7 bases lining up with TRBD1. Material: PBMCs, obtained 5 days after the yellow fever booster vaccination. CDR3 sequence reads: CASSWETGIQDTEAFF. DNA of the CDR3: TGCGCCAGCAGCTGGGAGACAGGGATACAGGACACTGAAGCTTTCTTT.